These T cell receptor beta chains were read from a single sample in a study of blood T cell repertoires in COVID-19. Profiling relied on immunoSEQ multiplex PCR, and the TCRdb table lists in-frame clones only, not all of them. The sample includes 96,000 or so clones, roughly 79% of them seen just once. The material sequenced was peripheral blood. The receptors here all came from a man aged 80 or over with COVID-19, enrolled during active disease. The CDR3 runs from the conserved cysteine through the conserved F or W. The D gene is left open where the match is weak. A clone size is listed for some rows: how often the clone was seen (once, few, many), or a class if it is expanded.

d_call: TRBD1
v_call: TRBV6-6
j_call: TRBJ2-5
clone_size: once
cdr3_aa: CASSSPDRGFMETQYF
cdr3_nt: TGTGCCAGCAGTTCCCCGGACAGGGGATTTATGGAGACCCAGTACTTC

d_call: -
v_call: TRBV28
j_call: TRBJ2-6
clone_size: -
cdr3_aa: CASSLHRDGANVLTF
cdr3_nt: TGTGCCAGCAGTCTCCACAGGGATGGGGCCAACGTCCTGACTTTC

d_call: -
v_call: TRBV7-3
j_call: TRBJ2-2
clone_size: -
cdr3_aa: CASSSQANTGELFF
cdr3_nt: TGTGCCAGCAGTTCTCAGGCAAACACCGGGGAGCTGTTTTTT

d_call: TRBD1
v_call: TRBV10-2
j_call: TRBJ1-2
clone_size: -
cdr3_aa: CASSLDRGRPGGYTF
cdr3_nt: TGCGCCAGCAGCCTAGACAGGGGGCGCCCAGGTGGCTACACCTTC

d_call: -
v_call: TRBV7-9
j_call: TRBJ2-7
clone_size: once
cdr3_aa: CASSLAELVMGSEQYF
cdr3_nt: TGTGCCAGCAGCTTAGCAGAGCTGGTAATGGGCTCCGAGCAGTACTTC

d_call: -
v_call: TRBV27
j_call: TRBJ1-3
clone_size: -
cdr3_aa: CASSLLGEGSGNTIYF
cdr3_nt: TGTGCCAGCAGTTTATTGGGGGAGGGATCTGGAAACACCATATATTTT

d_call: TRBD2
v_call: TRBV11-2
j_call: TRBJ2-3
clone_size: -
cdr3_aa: CASSLSYGLAGGRDTQYF
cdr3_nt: TGTGCCAGCAGCCTATCATACGGACTAGCGGGGGGGCGGGATACGCAGTATTTT

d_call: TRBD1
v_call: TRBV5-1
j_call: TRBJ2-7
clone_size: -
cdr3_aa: CASSQPTGAYEQYF
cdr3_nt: TGCGCCAGCAGCCAACCTACAGGGGCCTACGAGCAGTACTTC

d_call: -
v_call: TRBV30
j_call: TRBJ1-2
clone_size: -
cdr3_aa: CAWSSSSGKYGYTF
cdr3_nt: TGTGCCTGGAGTTCGTCCTCAGGGAAATATGGCTACACCTTC

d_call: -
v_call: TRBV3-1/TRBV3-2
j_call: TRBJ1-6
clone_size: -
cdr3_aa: CASSPRDFNSPLHF
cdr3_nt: TGTGCCAGCAGCCCCCGAGATTTCAATTCACCCCTCCACTTT

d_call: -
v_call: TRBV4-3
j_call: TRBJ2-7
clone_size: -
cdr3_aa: CASSQDSVSYEQYF
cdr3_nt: TGCGCCAGCAGCCAAGATTCGGTCTCCTACGAGCAGTACTTC

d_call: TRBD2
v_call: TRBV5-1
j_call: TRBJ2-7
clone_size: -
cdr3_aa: CASSVTSGGEEQYF
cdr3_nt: TGCGCCAGCAGCGTGACTAGCGGGGGGGAAGAGCAGTACTTC

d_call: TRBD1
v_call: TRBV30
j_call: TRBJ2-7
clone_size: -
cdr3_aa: CAWDRTGTVYEQYF
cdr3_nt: TGTGCCTGGGATCGAACCGGGACAGTCTACGAGCAGTACTTC

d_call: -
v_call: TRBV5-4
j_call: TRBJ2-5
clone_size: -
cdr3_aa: CASSEQGKGETQYF
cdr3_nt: TGTGCCAGCAGCGAACAGGGAAAGGGGGAGACCCAGTACTTC

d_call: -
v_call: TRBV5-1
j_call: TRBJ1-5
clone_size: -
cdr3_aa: CASSLGIGGFSNQPQHF
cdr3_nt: TGCGCCAGCAGCTTGGGTATAGGGGGTTTTAGCAATCAGCCCCAGCATTTT

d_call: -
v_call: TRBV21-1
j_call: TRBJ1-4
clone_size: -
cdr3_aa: CASDLPGGASTNEKLFF
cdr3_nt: TGTGCCAGCGACCTTCCGGGGGGGGCCTCAACTAATGAAAAACTGTTTTTT

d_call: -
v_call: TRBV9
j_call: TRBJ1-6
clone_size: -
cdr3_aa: CASSVDGRENSPLHF
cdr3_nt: TGTGCCAGCAGCGTAGATGGCCGGGAGAATTCACCCCTCCACTTT

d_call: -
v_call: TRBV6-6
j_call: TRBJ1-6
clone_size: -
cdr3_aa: CASSPLSGANSPLHF
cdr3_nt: TGTGCCAGCAGCCCCTTATCTGGGGCTAATTCACCCCTCCACTTT

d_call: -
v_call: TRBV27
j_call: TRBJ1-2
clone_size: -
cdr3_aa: CASSTLGQGRTGYTF
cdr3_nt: TGTGCCAGCAGCACCCTAGGCCAGGGTCGAACCGGCTACACCTTC

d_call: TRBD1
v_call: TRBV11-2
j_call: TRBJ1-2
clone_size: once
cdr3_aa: CASSLDKYGQGSSYGYTF
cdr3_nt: TGTGCCAGCAGCTTAGATAAGTATGGACAGGGCTCTAGCTATGGCTACACCTTC

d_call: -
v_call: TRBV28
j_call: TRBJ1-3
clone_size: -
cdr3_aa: CASSIRTGLMGNTIYF
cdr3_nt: TGTGCCAGCAGCATAAGAACAGGGTTGATGGGAAACACCATATATTTT

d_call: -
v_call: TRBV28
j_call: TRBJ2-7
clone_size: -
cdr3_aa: CASSLYSEQYF
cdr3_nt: TGTGCCAGCAGCCTTTACTCTGAGCAGTACTTC

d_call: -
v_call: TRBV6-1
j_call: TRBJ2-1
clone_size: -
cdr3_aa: CASNRGNNEQFF
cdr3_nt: TGTGCCAGCAATCGAGGAAACAATGAGCAGTTCTTC

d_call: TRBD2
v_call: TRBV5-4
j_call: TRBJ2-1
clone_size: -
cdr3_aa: CASSYPPAGKGNEQFF
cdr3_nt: TGTGCCAGCAGCTACCCCCCAGCGGGGAAGGGGAATGAGCAGTTCTTC

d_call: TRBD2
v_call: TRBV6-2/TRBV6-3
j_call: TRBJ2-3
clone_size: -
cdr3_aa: CASSYRGLAGTDTQYF
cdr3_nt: TGTGCCAGCAGTTATCGTGGACTAGCGGGCACAGATACGCAGTATTTT

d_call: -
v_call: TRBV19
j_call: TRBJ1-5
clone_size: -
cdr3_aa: CASSVRGADINQPQHF
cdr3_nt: TGTGCCAGTAGTGTCAGGGGCGCCGACATCAATCAGCCCCAGCATTTT

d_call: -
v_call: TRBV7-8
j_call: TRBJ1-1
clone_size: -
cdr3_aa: CASRLSGWILNTEAFF
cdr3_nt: TGTGCCAGCAGGCTATCGGGGTGGATTTTGAACACTGAAGCTTTCTTT

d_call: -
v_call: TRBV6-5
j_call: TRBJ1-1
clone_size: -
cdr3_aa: CASSPGSNTEAFF
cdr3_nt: TGTGCCAGCAGTCCGGGTTCGAACACTGAAGCTTTCTTT

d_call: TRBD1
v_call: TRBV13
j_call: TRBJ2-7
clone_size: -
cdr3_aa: CASSFRDRGPSEQYF
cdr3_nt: TGTGCCAGCAGCTTCCGGGACAGGGGACCCTCCGAGCAGTACTTC

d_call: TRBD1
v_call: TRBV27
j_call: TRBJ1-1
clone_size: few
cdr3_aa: CASSPDRGRGTEAFF
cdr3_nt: TGTGCCAGCAGTCCGGACAGGGGCCGAGGCACTGAAGCTTTCTTT

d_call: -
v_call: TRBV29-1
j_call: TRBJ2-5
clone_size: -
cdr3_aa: CSVDGQRRETQYF
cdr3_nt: TGCAGCGTTGATGGACAGCGAAGGGAGACCCAGTACTTC

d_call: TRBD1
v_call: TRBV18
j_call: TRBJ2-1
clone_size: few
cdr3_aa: CASSPARDRVYNEQFF
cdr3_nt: TGTGCCAGCTCACCAGCCCGGGACAGGGTTTACAATGAGCAGTTCTTC